Given below is one T cell receptor beta chain in context. Antigen unknown. Reverse transcribing all isolated RNA meant expressed TCRB transcripts were sequenced. Generated by immunoSEQ multiplex PCR, the TCRdb table keeps only in-frame clones and is missing some. Counted here are approximately 730,000 clones, 13% occurring once; the ten biggest clones make up roughly 0.022%. This sample was taken from a study of beta chain features in type 1 diabetes. Findings of the study overall: A pattern of fewer insertions and more deletions at VDJ junctions was seen in type 1 diabetes patients. All four CD4+ subsets from Type 1 diabetes patients carried moderately but significantly shorter TCRB CDR3s.

There are 16 residues in the CDR3. Trimming pared 4 bases from V and 8 bases from J, leaving 22 bases between. CDR1 and CDR2 (germline): SGHRS, YFSETQ. The V and J genes are TRBV5-1 and TRBJ2-1; a weak D match, TRBD1 (6 bases). Material: naive CD4+ T cells from blood. This sequence originates from a man aged 18 to 29 with type 1 diabetes. Here the CDR3 DNA reads TGCGCCAGCAGCCTCTTGGGTCAGGGGCGGGCAGATGAGCAGTTCTTC. Its protein product is CASSLLGQGRADEQFF. Looking up the rest from reference TRBV5-1 and TRBJ2-1 gives the full variable domain: KAGVTQTPRYLIKTRGQQVTLSCSPISGHRSVSWYQQTPGQGLQFLFEYFSETQRNKGNFPGRFSGRQFSNSRSEMNVSTLELGDSALYLCASSLLGQGRADEQFFGPGTRLTVL.